Listed below are T cell receptor beta chains from one sample, sequenced in a study of blood T cell repertoires in COVID-19. Libraries were prepared by immunoSEQ multiplex PCR; TCRdb keeps only in-frame clonotypes and omits some of them. The table records under 200,000 clones, just over 85% of them present only once. The sequenced sample was peripheral blood. These receptors all come from a man aged 55 to 70 with acute or convalescent COVID-19. The conserved cysteine and the conserved F or W are not part of the CDR3 here. Clone size is given for some rows only: seen once, a few or many times, or a class if the clone is expanded.

TRBJ1-1,TRBV7-8,-,ASSFGGYTEAF
TRBJ2-5,TRBV18,-,ASSQIGTSGSQQTQY
TRBJ2-7,TRBV10-3,-,ATTQGGGSYEQY
TRBJ1-3,TRBV6-4,few,ASTKRRAGNTIY
TRBJ2-1,TRBV6-4,-,ASSPLGGSYNEQF
TRBJ1-3,TRBV11-2,-,ASSFLSSGNTIY
TRBJ1-4,TRBV6-5,few,ASSYLRVTTNEKLF
TRBJ1-5,TRBV15,-,ATSRGRDRGNQPQH
TRBJ2-1,TRBV7-3,-,ASSPGLAGGDEQF
TRBJ1-4,TRBV27,-,ASSSLRGGEKLF
TRBJ1-3,TRBV5-1,-,ASSQGGTGGPGNTIY
TRBJ2-7,TRBV18,-,ASSPDRGSYEQY
TRBJ2-3,TRBV3-1/TRBV3-2,many,ASSQTSGRLTDTQY
TRBJ1-2,TRBV28,-,ASSSDTGTYT
TRBJ2-7,TRBV3-1/TRBV3-2,-,ASSHSPLEQY
TRBJ2-3,TRBV7-8,-,ASSWGASTDTQY